This T cell receptor (beta chain) was recovered during a study of Ad26.COV2.S vaccination and SARS-CoV-2 variants. Study summary: Administration of Ad26.COV2.S was intramuscular, either once or twice 56 days apart.

For this clone: The antigen is not known.

The CDR3 totals 15 residues. V lost 4 bases, J lost 4 bases, and 11 bases lay in between. Per germline, CDR1 SGHAT and CDR2 FQNNGV. Data came from immunoSEQ multiplex PCR; TCRdb stores just in-frame clones and leaves some out. The data show about 350,000 clones, 88% seen once. As for treatment: 15 to 20 received Ad26.COV2.S at low or high dose, single or two shots; roughly 5 received placebo; per-sample allocation not given. Sample collection was performed on day 63 after the first vaccine or placebo injection. An Ad26 vector that expressed Wuhan-strain SARS-CoV-2 spike constituted the vaccine. Overall study findings and caveats: Vaccine and placebo groups showed comparable non-spike TCR breadth. The placebo group had lower spike-specific TCR breadth than the vaccine recipients did.

This chain links TRBV11-2 with TRBJ1-6, with unresolved D. The specimen was peripheral blood, collected in a trial of Ad26.COV2.S vaccine versus placebo. This receptor was obtained from a person aged 18-60 years who received the Ad26.COV2.S COVID-19 vaccine or a placebo. DNA for the CDR3: TGTGCCAGCAGCTATCTTCAGAAGTATAATTCACCCCTCCACTTT. Its protein is CASSYLQKYNSPLHF.